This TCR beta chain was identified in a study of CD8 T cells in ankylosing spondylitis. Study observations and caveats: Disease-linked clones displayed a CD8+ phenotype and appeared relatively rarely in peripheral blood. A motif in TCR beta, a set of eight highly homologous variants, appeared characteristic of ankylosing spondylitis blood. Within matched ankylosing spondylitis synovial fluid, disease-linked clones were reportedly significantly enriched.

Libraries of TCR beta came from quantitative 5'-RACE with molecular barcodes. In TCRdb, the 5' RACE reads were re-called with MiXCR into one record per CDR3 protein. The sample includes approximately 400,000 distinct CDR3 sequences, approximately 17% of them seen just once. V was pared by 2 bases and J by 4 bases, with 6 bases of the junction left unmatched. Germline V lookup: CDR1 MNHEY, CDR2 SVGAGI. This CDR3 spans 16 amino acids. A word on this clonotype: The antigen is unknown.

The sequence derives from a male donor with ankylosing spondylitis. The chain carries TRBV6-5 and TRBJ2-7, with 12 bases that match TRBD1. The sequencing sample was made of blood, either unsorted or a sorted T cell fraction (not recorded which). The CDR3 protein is CASSYKGQGAGYEQYF. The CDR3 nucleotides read TGTGCCAGCAGTTACAAGGGACAGGGGGCGGGTTACGAGCAGTACTTC.